Reported below is one T cell receptor beta chain. Its antigen is unidentified. This sample is part of a study of blood T cells in healthy people across ages. General observations from the study: A conclusive naive versus antigen-experienced comparison was prevented by the unsorted PBMCs.

This CDR3 is built from 12 residues. The V end lost 3 bases, the J end lost 6 bases, and 5 bases lay between the germline ends. Germline V CDR1 and CDR2: WNHNN, SYGVQD (reference sequence). Then a second PCR, running about 6 to 11 cycles, was carried out with a sample-barcoded 5' primer and a J-beta primer mix. Each of the samples gave a minimum of 2.5 million paired-end reads that contained CDR3. From the 5' RACE reads, TCRdb called clonotypes with MiXCR, one entry per CDR3 protein. The table includes about 580,000 distinct CDR3 sequences, about 45% detected once. This chain uses TRBV10-1 with TRBJ2-2, with D hard to call. Material for sequencing was blood. The receptor was derived from a man aged 80 or over in good health. DNA of the CDR3: TGCGCCAGCAGTGATTTTTCCGGGGAGCTGTTTTTT. Encoded protein: CASSDFSGELFF.